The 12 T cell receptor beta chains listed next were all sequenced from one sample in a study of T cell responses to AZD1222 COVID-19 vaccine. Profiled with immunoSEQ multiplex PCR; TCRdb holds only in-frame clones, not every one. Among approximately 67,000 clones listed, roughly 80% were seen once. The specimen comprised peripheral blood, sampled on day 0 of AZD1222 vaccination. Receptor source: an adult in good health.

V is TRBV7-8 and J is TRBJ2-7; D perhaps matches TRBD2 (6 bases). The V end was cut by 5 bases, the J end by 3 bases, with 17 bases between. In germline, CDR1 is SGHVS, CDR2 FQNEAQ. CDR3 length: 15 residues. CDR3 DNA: TGTGCCAGCAGCCAGACTTCGGGACTCAGCTACGAGCAGTACTTC. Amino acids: CASSQTSGLSYEQYF.

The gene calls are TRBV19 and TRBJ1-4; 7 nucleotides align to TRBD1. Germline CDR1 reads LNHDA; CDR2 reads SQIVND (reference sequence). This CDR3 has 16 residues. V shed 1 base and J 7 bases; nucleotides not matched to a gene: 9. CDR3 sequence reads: CASSIGRRQGSEKLFF. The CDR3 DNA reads TGTGCCAGTAGTATAGGGCGCCGACAGGGTAGTGAAAAACTGTTTTTT.

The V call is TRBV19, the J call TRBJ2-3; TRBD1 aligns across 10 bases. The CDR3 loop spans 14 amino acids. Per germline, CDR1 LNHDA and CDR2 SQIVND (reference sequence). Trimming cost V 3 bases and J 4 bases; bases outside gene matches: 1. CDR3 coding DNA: TGTGCCAGTAGTATGGGACAGGGGCCAGATACGCAGTATTTT. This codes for CASSMGQGPDTQYF. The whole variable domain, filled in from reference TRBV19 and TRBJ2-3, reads DGGITQSPKYLFRKEGQNVTLSCEQNLNHDAMYWYRQDPGQGLRLIYYSQIVNDFQKGDIAEGYSVSREKKESFPLTVTSAQKNPTAFYLCASSMGQGPDTQYFGPGTRLTVL.

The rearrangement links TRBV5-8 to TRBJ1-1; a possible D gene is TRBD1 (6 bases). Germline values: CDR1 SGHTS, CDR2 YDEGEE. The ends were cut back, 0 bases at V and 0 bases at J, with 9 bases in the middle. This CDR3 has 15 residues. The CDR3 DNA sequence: TGTGCCAGCAGCTTGGGTGGGGGCTTGAACACTGAAGCTTTCTTT. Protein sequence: CASSLGGGLNTEAFF.

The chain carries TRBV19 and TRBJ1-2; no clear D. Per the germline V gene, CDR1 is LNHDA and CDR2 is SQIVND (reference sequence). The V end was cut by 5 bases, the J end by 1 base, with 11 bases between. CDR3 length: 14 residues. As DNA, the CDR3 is TGTGCCAGTAGTCAAAGTCGGGATAACTATGGCTACACCTTC. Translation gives CASSQSRDNYGYTF.

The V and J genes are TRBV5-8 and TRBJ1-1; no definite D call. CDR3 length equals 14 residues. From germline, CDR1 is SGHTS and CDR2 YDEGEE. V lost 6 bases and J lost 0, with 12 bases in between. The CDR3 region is CASKTAGVNTEAFF. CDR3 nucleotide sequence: TGTGCCAGCAAGACGGCGGGAGTGAACACTGAAGCTTTCTTT.

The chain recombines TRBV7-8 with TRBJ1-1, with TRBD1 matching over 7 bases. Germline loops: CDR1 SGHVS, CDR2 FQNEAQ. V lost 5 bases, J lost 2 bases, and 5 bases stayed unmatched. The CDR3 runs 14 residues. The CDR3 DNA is TGTGCCAGCAGCGTCGGACAGGTAAACACTGAAGCTTTCTTT. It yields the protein CASSVGQVNTEAFF. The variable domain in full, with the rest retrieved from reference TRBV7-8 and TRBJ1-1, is GAGVSQSPRYKVAKRGQDVALRCDPISGHVSLFWYQQALGQGPEFLTYFQNEAQLDKSGLPSDRFFAERPEGSVSTLKIQRTQQEDSAVYLCASSVGQVNTEAFFGQGTRLTVV.

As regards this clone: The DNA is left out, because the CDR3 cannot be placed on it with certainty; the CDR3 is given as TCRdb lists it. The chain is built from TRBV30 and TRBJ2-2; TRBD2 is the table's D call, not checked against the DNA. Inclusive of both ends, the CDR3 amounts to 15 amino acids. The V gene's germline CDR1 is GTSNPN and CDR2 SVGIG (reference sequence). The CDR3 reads CAWKLADRRAGELFF.

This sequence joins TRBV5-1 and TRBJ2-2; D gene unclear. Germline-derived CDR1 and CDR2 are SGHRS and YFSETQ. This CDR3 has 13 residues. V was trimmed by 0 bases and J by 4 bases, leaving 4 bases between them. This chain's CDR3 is CASSLAVTGELFF. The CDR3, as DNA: TGCGCCAGCAGCTTGGCAGTCACCGGGGAGCTGTTTTTT.

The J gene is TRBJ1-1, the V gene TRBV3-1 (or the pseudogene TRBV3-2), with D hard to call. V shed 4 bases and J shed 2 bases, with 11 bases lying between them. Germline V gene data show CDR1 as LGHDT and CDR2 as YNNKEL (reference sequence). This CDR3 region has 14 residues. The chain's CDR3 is CASSPLGTNTEAFF. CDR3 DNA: TGTGCCAGCAGCCCCCTCGGTACAAACACTGAAGCTTTCTTT.

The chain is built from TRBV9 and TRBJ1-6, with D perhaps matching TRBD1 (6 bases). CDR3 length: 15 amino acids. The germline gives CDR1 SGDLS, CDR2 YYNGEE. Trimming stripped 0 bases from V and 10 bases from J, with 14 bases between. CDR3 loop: CASSVVGAVWSPLHF. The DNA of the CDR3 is TGTGCCAGCAGCGTAGTGGGGGCGGTTTGGTCACCCCTCCACTTT.

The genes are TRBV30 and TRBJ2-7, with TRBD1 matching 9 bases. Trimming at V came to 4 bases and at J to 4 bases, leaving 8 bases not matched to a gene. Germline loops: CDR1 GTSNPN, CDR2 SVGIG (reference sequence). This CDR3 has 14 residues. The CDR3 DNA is TGTGCCTGGAAAAGAGGGACAGGGACTTACGAGCAGTACTTC. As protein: CAWKRGTGTYEQYF.